Shown below are 32 T cell receptor beta chains from a single sample sequenced in a study of response to subunit inactivated influenza vaccine. MiXCR, run by TCRdb on the RT-PCR reads, gives a single entry per CDR3 protein. The repertoire has 530,000 or so distinct CDR3 sequences, roughly 15% of them found once; the top ten carry roughly 11%. This material consisted of PBMCs from blood, taken 11 to 12 days after vaccination. Source of these receptors: a man aged 45 to 65 who received an inactivated influenza vaccine.

The V call is TRBV11-2, the J call TRBJ2-2, with 13 bases aligning to TRBD2. The length of the CDR3 is 17 residues. The trim removed 4 bases at V and 4 bases at J, leaving 6 bases unmatched. Germline V CDR1 and CDR2: SGHAT, FQNNGV. CDR3 in DNA: TGTGCCAGCAGCTCCGGACTAGCGGGGGCCAGCACCGGGGAGCTGTTTTTT. The encoded protein is CASSSGLAGASTGELFF.

The V and J genes are TRBV5-1 and TRBJ1-1; D is perhaps TRBD1 (5 bases). This CDR3 region has 15 residues. V lost 0 bases, J lost 5 bases, and 14 bases lay in between. Germline loops: CDR1 SGHRS, CDR2 YFSETQ. This CDR3 is CASSLVEGRGTEAFF. As DNA, the CDR3 is TGCGCCAGCAGCTTGGTCGAGGGGCGCGGGACTGAAGCTTTCTTT.

This clonotype was picked up a small number of times. The chain uses TRBV5-1 and TRBJ2-5, with 8 nucleotides matching TRBD1. V gave up 2 bases and J gave up 4 bases; unmatched junction bases: 7. CDR3 length: 15 residues. Per the germline V gene, CDR1 is SGHRS and CDR2 is YFSETQ. The CDR3 reads CASSLGQGQRETQYF. Written as DNA, the CDR3 is TGCGCCAGCAGCTTAGGACAGGGCCAGCGAGAGACCCAGTACTTC.

The chain links TRBV7-2 to TRBJ2-3, with TRBD1 matching over 9 bases. Germline V lookup: CDR1 SGHTA, CDR2 FQGNSA. J gave up 3 bases and V 5 bases, and 9 bases lay outside the gene matches. There are 16 residues in the CDR3. CDR3 amino acids: CASSIRPGQGTDTQYF. CDR3 nucleotides: TGTGCCAGCAGCATACGACCGGGACAGGGTACAGATACGCAGTATTTT.

The chain uses TRBV4-1 and TRBJ2-5; 12 bases are shared with TRBD2. J lost 1 base, V lost 0 bases, and 9 bases had no gene match. There are 19 residues in the CDR3. Germline loops: CDR1 MGHRA, CDR2 YSYEKL. The CDR3 DNA follows: TGCGCCAGCAGCCAAGAGGCTGCTAGCGGGGGGGAGACCCAAGAGACCCAGTACTTC. Translation gives CASSQEAASGGETQETQYF.

The chain is built from TRBV6-1 and TRBJ2-2; TRBD2 is a possible D gene (6 bases). Trimming shortened V by 8 bases and J by 6 bases, and 13 bases separated the two germline ends. In germline, CDR1 is MNHNS, CDR2 SASEGT. The CDR3 has 13 amino acids. CDR3 nucleotides: TGTGCCAGCCGAGGAGGGCCTCCCGGGGAGCTGTTTTTT. Translating gives CASRGGPPGELFF.

The chain has TRBV6-5 and TRBJ2-2; 8 bases fit TRBD1. Looked up from germline, CDR1 is MNHEY and CDR2 is SVGAGI. V trimming: 2 bases; J trimming: 7 bases; junction bases outside the gene matches: 6. The CDR3 consists of 15 residues. This CDR3 reads CASSYARGLSGELFF. CDR3 DNA sequence: TGTGCCAGCAGTTACGCCAGGGGGCTTAGCGGGGAGCTGTTTTTT.

This clonotype has at least ten counts. This chain connects TRBV5-1 to TRBJ2-7, with TRBD1 identical over 7 bases. This CDR3 contains 14 residues. Trimming at V came to 4 bases and at J to 3 bases, leaving 7 bases not matched to a gene. Germline V gene data show CDR1 as SGHRS and CDR2 as YFSETQ. The CDR3 reads CASSLGTDVYEQYF. The CDR3 DNA reads TGCGCCAGCAGCCTTGGGACAGACGTCTACGAGCAGTACTTC.

This clonotype was found a few times. This chain uses TRBV25-1 with TRBJ1-2; D unresolved. CDR1 is MGHDK and CDR2 is SYGVNS in the germline V gene. The V gene lost 1 base and the J gene lost 2 bases, with 8 bases spanning the gap. The CDR3 is made up of 14 amino acids. The CDR3 DNA follows: TGTGCCAGCAGTGAATGGGTCGAAAACTATGGCTACACCTTC. Its protein product is CASSEWVENYGYTF.

This chain links TRBV5-1 with TRBJ2-2; 7 bases align to TRBD2. V dropped 4 bases and J dropped 5; count of bases not matched to a gene: 8. The length of the CDR3 is 15 residues. The germline CDR1 and CDR2 sequences are SGHRS and YFSETQ. The DNA for the CDR3 is TGCGCCAGCAGCCCCCGCCTAGCGGAGACCGGGGAGCTGTTTTTT. As protein: CASSPRLAETGELFF. The full variable domain, completed using reference TRBV5-1 and TRBJ2-2, is KAGVTQTPRYLIKTRGQQVTLSCSPISGHRSVSWYQQTPGQGLQFLFEYFSETQRNKGNFPGRFSGRQFSNSRSEMNVSTLELGDSALYLCASSPRLAETGELFFGEGSRLTVL.

The V and J genes are TRBV7-2 and TRBJ1-1; no reliable D call. CDR1 is SGHTA and CDR2 is FQGNSA in the germline V gene. Trimming removed 5 bases at V and 11 bases at J, with 15 bases between. This CDR3 is 12 amino acids long. Written as DNA, the CDR3 is TGTGCCAGCAGCGTCCCCCCTGGGTTGGCTTTCTTT. Amino acid sequence: CASSVPPGLAFF.

This chain connects TRBV5-1 to TRBJ2-1; D might be TRBD1 (6 bases). The CDR3 has 14 amino acids. Germline CDR1 and CDR2: SGHRS and YFSETQ. The germline V and J ends were trimmed by 0 bases and 9 bases, with 13 bases remaining between them. Here the CDR3 DNA reads TGCGCCAGCAGCTTGGACAGGGCGTTAAGTGAGCAGTTCTTC. It yields the protein CASSLDRALSEQFF. The variable domain in full, with the rest retrieved from reference TRBV5-1 and TRBJ2-1, is KAGVTQTPRYLIKTRGQQVTLSCSPISGHRSVSWYQQTPGQGLQFLFEYFSETQRNKGNFPGRFSGRQFSNSRSEMNVSTLELGDSALYLCASSLDRALSEQFFGPGTRLTVL.

In its sample, this clonotype was seen a few times. The chain combines TRBV4-2 with TRBJ1-1; D might be TRBD1 (5 bases). Trimming removed 11 bases from V and 0 bases from J, with 22 bases in between. CDR1 is LGHNA, CDR2 YNFKEQ, per germline. The CDR3 runs to 16 residues. The CDR3 coding sequence is TGTGCCTCTTCAGGTAACCAGGGAAGGATGAACACTGAAGCTTTCTTT. It encodes CASSGNQGRMNTEAFF.

This clonotype was seen a handful of times. The chain joins TRBV7-9 to TRBJ2-1, with TRBD2 matching 11 bases. This CDR3 has 15 amino acids. The V gene's germline CDR1 is SEHNR and CDR2 FQNEAQ (reference sequence). V lost 5 bases, J lost 8 bases, and 8 bases stayed unmatched. CDR3 sequence: CASSVASGGPHEQFF. CDR3 nucleotide sequence: TGTGCCAGCAGCGTCGCTAGCGGGGGGCCCCATGAGCAGTTCTTC.

This chain links TRBV30 with TRBJ1-4; 7 positions match TRBD1. V was clipped by 4 bases and J by 7 bases; unmatched bases: 6. In germline, CDR1 is GTSNPN, CDR2 SVGIG (reference sequence). This CDR3 region has 13 residues. CDR3 in DNA: TGTGCCTGGACCCCAGGGACAGTTGAAAAACTGTTTTTT. This encodes CAWTPGTVEKLFF.

This clonotype was detected many times. The chain couples TRBV12-3 or TRBV12-4 to TRBJ2-1; possibly TRBD1 or TRBD2 for D (5 bases each). The CDR3 covers 15 residues. The V end lost 7 bases, the J end lost 6 bases, and 19 bases lay between the germline ends. The CDR3 region has the DNA TGTGCCAGCAACCCAGGTGGGGGATGGGGCAATGAGCAGTTCTTC. Encoded protein: CASNPGGGWGNEQFF.

The gene calls are TRBV15 and TRBJ2-5; perhaps D is TRBD1 or TRBD2 (5 bases each). The CDR3 has 13 residues. V was shortened by 4 bases and J by 3 bases, with 9 bases between the two germline ends. In germline, CDR1 is LNHNV, CDR2 YYDKDF (reference sequence). The CDR3 nucleotides are TGTGCCACCAGCACGGGACCTAAAGAGACCCAGTACTTC. The encoded protein is CATSTGPKETQYF.

The rearrangement joins TRBV5-1 to TRBJ1-2; no firm D call. Trimming took 4 bases from V and 4 from J, leaving 11 bases between them. From germline, CDR1 is SGHRS and CDR2 YFSETQ. This CDR3 has 13 amino acids. CDR3 sequence reads: CASSHASSYGYTF. The CDR3 DNA reads TGCGCCAGCAGCCACGCTAGTAGCTATGGCTACACCTTC. The full variable domain, with the rest looked up from reference TRBV5-1 and TRBJ1-2, is KAGVTQTPRYLIKTRGQQVTLSCSPISGHRSVSWYQQTPGQGLQFLFEYFSETQRNKGNFPGRFSGRQFSNSRSEMNVSTLELGDSALYLCASSHASSYGYTFGSGTRLTVV.

This clonotype was observed many times. This sequence joins TRBV4-3 and TRBJ1-1; no clear D. The CDR3 runs to 13 residues. V was shortened by 1 base and J by 1 base, with 4 bases between the two germline ends. Germline values: CDR1 LGHNA, CDR2 YSLEER. CDR3 region: CASSQVRNTEAFF. CDR3 sequence (DNA): TGCGCCAGCAGCCAAGTGAGGAACACTGAAGCTTTCTTT.

For this clonotype: A clone one base away is much larger, so this may be a read error. The V call is TRBV2, the J call TRBJ2-3; weak D call: TRBD1 (5 bases). Germline lookup yields CDR1 SNHLY and CDR2 FYNNEI. This CDR3 has 13 amino acids. The CDR3: CSSRALGTDTQYF. The CDR3 DNA follows: TGTTCCAGCAGGGCCCTTGGCACAGATACGCAGTATTTT.

The chain has TRBV7-9 and TRBJ2-2; possible D gene TRBD1, 5 bases. The CDR3 loop spans 13 amino acids. Trimming cost V 6 bases and J 6 bases, with 11 bases left between them. The germline gives CDR1 SEHNR, CDR2 FQNEAQ (reference sequence). CDR3 sequence: CASRKGAAGELFF. The CDR3 DNA reads TGTGCCAGCAGAAAAGGGGCCGCCGGGGAGCTGTTTTTT.

This clonotype was found once. The gene calls are TRBV6-5 and TRBJ2-3; 10 bases match TRBD2. Per germline, CDR1 MNHEY and CDR2 SVGAGI. V lost 6 bases to trimming and J lost 0 bases; unmatched junction nucleotides: 9. The CDR3 covers 17 residues. The CDR3 is CASRLTSGPLSTDTQYF. The DNA for the CDR3 is TGTGCCAGCAGATTGACTAGCGGGCCGCTTAGCACAGATACGCAGTATTTT.

This chain connects TRBV6-1 to TRBJ2-7; D call uncertain. V lost 5 bases, J lost 3 bases, and 17 bases lay in between. This CDR3 is 15 amino acids long. Germline-derived CDR1 and CDR2 are MNHNS and SASEGT. The CDR3 sequence is CASSMRLTPLYEQYF. The CDR3 DNA follows: TGTGCCAGCAGTATGCGCCTGACCCCCCTCTACGAGCAGTACTTC.

This clonotype occurred many times. CDR3 coding DNA: TGTGCCAGCAGTTTATCATGGGGGCCAATCAATTCACCCCTCCACTTT. It encodes CASSLSWGPINSPLHF. J is TRBJ1-6 and V is TRBV27, with D perhaps matching TRBD1 (6 bases). The germline gives CDR1 MNHEY, CDR2 SMNVEV (reference sequence). The CDR3 extends over 16 amino acids. Trimming removed 0 bases at V and 7 bases at J, with 13 bases between.

The chain employs TRBV7-9 and TRBJ2-7, with 7 bases that match TRBD2. V was pared by 3 bases and J by 5 bases, with 1 base of the junction left unmatched. The CDR3 is made up of 12 amino acids. CDR1 and CDR2 from the germline V gene are SEHNR and FQNEAQ (reference sequence). The CDR3 is CASSFAGDEQYF. CDR3 sequence (DNA): TGTGCCAGCAGCTTCGCGGGAGACGAGCAGTACTTC. Full variable domain (outside the CDR3, taken from reference TRBV7-9 and TRBJ2-7): DTGVSQNPRHKITKRGQNVTFRCDPISEHNRLYWYRQTLGQGPEFLTYFQNEAQLEKSRLLSDRFSAERPKGSFSTLEIQRTEQGDSAMYLCASSFAGDEQYFGPGTRLTVT.

The chain recombines TRBV5-5 with TRBJ2-7; 11 positions agree with TRBD2. Unmatched junction bases numbered 7, after V lost 2 bases and J lost 6 bases. Germline V gene sequence: CDR1 SGHKS, CDR2 YYEKEE (reference sequence). The CDR3 has 15 residues. The CDR3 DNA sequence: TGTGCCAGCAGCTTTCGGCTAGCGGGAGGCAGCGAGCAGTACTTC. Translation gives CASSFRLAGGSEQYF.

This clonotype was seen only a few times. This chain joins TRBV7-2 and TRBJ1-5, with a weak D call TRBD1 (5 bases). Germline V gene data show CDR1 as SGHTA and CDR2 as FQGNSA. Trimming stripped 1 base from V and 5 bases from J, with 12 bases between. The CDR3 sequence is 15 residues long. The CDR3 DNA sequence: TGTGCCAGCAGCTTAGATGGGGCCCTCCATCAGCCCCAGCATTTT. It translates to CASSLDGALHQPQHF.

Remarks on this clonotype: This sequence may be a read error, since a much larger clone differs from it by one base. The chain carries TRBV5-1 and TRBJ1-2, with TRBD1 matching over 7 bases. Germline values: CDR1 SGHRS, CDR2 YFSETQ. There are 14 residues in the CDR3. Trimming at V came to 4 bases and at J to 6 bases, leaving 9 bases not matched to a gene. The CDR3 sequence is CASSAEGQSDGYTF. In nucleotides, the CDR3 is TGCGCCAGCAGCGCGGAGGGACAGAGCGATGGCTACACCTTC.

The rearrangement uses TRBV5-1 and TRBJ2-1; possibly TRBD1 for D (6 bases). Germline CDR1 SGHRS, CDR2 YFSETQ. The V gene lost 4 bases and the J gene lost 2 bases, with 13 bases spanning the gap. The CDR3 loop spans 15 amino acids. CDR3 nucleotides: TGCGCCAGCAGCCCCGCCGCAGGGGCCTACAATGAGCAGTTCTTC. Its protein product is CASSPAAGAYNEQFF.

This clonotype was recorded at least ten times. V gene TRBV28 combines with J gene TRBJ1-5; D unresolved. Germline CDR1 reads MDHEN; CDR2 reads SYDVKM. With 1 base removed from V and 2 bases from J, the gap between germline ends came to 18 bases. This CDR3 comprises 18 residues. DNA of the CDR3: TGTGCCAGCAGTTTATCTATCGGGTTAGGGTCGGGCAATCAGCCCCAGCATTTT. This sequence encodes CASSLSIGLGSGNQPQHF.

The J gene is TRBJ2-7, the V gene TRBV6-2 or TRBV6-3; 10 bases match TRBD2. The J segment lost 3 bases and the V segment lost 5 bases, leaving 19 bases of the junction unmatched. Per germline, CDR1 MNHEY and CDR2 SVGEGT. The CDR3 is 19 amino acids. The CDR3 DNA is TGTGCCAGCAGTCACCGACTCGGGCTAGCGGGAGTTGGTGTCTACGAGCAGTACTTC. Protein: CASSHRLGLAGVGVYEQYF.

This clonotype occurred many times. The CDR3 region has the DNA TGTGCCAGCAGTTGGGACCGTACCTACGAGCAGTACTTC. Amino acid sequence: CASSWDRTYEQYF. V usage is TRBV12-3 or TRBV12-4 and J usage is TRBJ2-7, with D perhaps given as TRBD1 or TRBD2 (5 bases each). V shed 4 bases and J shed 2 bases, with 9 bases lying between them. CDR3 length: 13 residues.